This is a list of T cell receptor beta chains from one sample in a study of T cell responses to AZD1222 COVID-19 vaccine. Here immunoSEQ multiplex PCR was the method, and the copy in TCRdb shows in-frame clones only, minus some. This sample carries under 150,000 clones, around 86% of them seen once, and the ten largest clones take about 4%. The sample consisted of peripheral blood, taken on day 0 of MenACWY control vaccination. The receptors derive from an adult in good health. The conserved cysteine and the conserved F or W are not part of the CDR3 here.

V: TRBV15
J: TRBJ2-5
CDR3: ATSRTPRGEQETQY

V: TRBV24-1
J: TRBJ1-4
CDR3: ATSDSTGRNEKLF

V: TRBV5-4
J: TRBJ1-1
CDR3: ASSLRSGLGTEAF

V: TRBV19
J: TRBJ1-2
CDR3: ASSRGEGAYGYT

V: TRBV10-3
J: TRBJ2-1
CDR3: AISESQGSYNEQF

V: TRBV11-2
J: TRBJ1-2
CDR3: ASSGLQSGYT

V: TRBV6-1
J: TRBJ1-3
CDR3: ASSERVPGNTIY

V: TRBV6-5
J: TRBJ1-1
CDR3: ASSTRGFAEAF

V: TRBV9
J: TRBJ2-7
CDR3: ASSVEPLAGGEQY

V: TRBV5-5
J: TRBJ1-2
CDR3: ASKPQGGFYGYT

V: TRBV28
J: TRBJ1-2
CDR3: ASSLGSVSSANYGYT

V: TRBV12-3/TRBV12-4
J: TRBJ2-5
CDR3: ASSYPGQETQY

V: TRBV13
J: TRBJ1-1
CDR3: ASSSTGMIVHTEAF

V: TRBV7-9
J: TRBJ2-1
CDR3: ASSLIGRGDEQF

V: TRBV5-5
J: TRBJ2-5
CDR3: ASSFTFQETQY

V: TRBV18
J: TRBJ1-2
CDR3: ASSPPGTGGDYGYT

V: TRBV2
J: TRBJ2-5
CDR3: ASSVAGYQETQY

V: TRBV4-2
J: TRBJ1-5
CDR3: ASSQELGRRNQPQH

V: TRBV9
J: TRBJ2-3
CDR3: ASSVAPAPTTQY

V: TRBV5-5
J: TRBJ2-1
CDR3: ASSLAFEEQF

V: TRBV11-2
J: TRBJ2-2
CDR3: ASSPLGVNTGELF

V: TRBV5-1
J: TRBJ2-1
CDR3: ASGQGRDEQF

V: TRBV2
J: TRBJ1-2
CDR3: ASSPQGFGYGYT

V: TRBV12-3/TRBV12-4
J: TRBJ2-2
CDR3: ASSFLEGELF

V: TRBV5-1
J: TRBJ1-1
CDR3: ASSSRQGMAEAF